These 23 T cell receptor beta chains originate from one sample sequenced in a study of spatial heterogeneity in lung cancer. No antigen has been assigned to these receptors. The time point here: sample taken at primary tumor resection. In TCRdb, the 5' RACE reads were re-called with MiXCR into one record per CDR3 protein. Of 15,000 to 20,000 distinct CDR3 sequences listed, less than 8% are singletons. Overall study results and limits: How many expanded intratumoral alpha and beta TCRs were present tracked the tumor mutation count, which was a count of nonsynonymous mutations.

Sequencing was performed on lung tumor tissue, taken at surgery. The receptor source for this set is a male donor with early-stage non-small cell lung cancer.

This chain connects TRBV29-1 to TRBJ1-2; D ambiguous. The germline gives CDR1 SQVTM, CDR2 ANQGSEA. V was shortened by 4 bases and J by 10 bases, with 10 bases between the two germline ends. The CDR3 loop spans 10 amino acids. CDR3 sequence: CSVGAGYYTF. In DNA, the CDR3 is TGCAGCGTTGGAGCTGGGTACTACACCTTC.

At least ten counts were recorded for this clonotype. The CDR3 is CASPLGDSYATQYF. CDR3 nucleotide sequence: TGCGCCAGCCCCCTCGGAGACTCCTACGCGACCCAGTACTTC. The chain couples TRBV4-3 to TRBJ2-5; D remains unclear. The V and J ends lost 8 bases and 7 bases respectively, with 20 bases between them. CDR1 is LGHNA, CDR2 YSLEER, per germline. The CDR3 totals 14 residues.

This clonotype appeared a few times. The chain has TRBV27 and TRBJ2-1; the D gene could be TRBD1 or TRBD2 (7 bases each). Trimming cost V 8 bases and J 5 bases, with 19 bases left between them. Germline V CDR1 and CDR2: MNHEY, SMNVEV (reference sequence). The CDR3 has 15 residues. CDR3 amino acids: CASWGEGAVNNEQFF. CDR3 in DNA: TGTGCCAGCTGGGGGGAGGGGGCCGTGAACAATGAGCAGTTCTTC.

The sample holds many counts of this clonotype. The CDR3 nucleotides are TGTGCCAGCAGTTTATCCGCGCAGGGGGGTATGAACATTCAGTACTTC. It encodes CASSLSAQGGMNIQYF. This chain uses TRBV27 with TRBJ2-4; TRBD1 might be the D (7 bases). The CDR3 is made up of 16 amino acids. The germline V gene has CDR1 MNHEY and CDR2 SMNVEV (reference sequence). V lost 0 bases to trimming and J lost 7 bases, with 16 bases between them.

This clonotype occurred many times. The gene calls are TRBV3-1 and TRBJ1-6; possibly TRBD1 for D (5 bases). Looked up from germline, CDR1 is LGHDT and CDR2 is YNNKEL (reference sequence). Trimming left V 2 bases short and J 10 bases short, with 6 bases between. This CDR3 region has 12 residues. CDR3 loop: CASSQRDSPLHF. The CDR3 nucleotides read TGTGCCAGCAGCCAAAGGGACTCACCCCTCCACTTT.

CDR3 residues: CASSLFATGGGYTF. DNA for the CDR3: TGTGCCAGCAGTTTATTCGCTACCGGCGGTGGCTACACCTTC. The chain employs TRBV28 and TRBJ1-2; D is unclear. The length of the CDR3 is 14 residues. V lost 1 base to trimming and J lost 7 bases, with 13 bases between them. Germline CDR1 is MDHEN and CDR2 is SYDVKM.

This clonotype was observed at least ten times. This chain joins TRBV7-2 and TRBJ2-4; weak D call: TRBD2 (5 bases). Germline V lookup: CDR1 SGHTA, CDR2 FQGNSA. This CDR3 region has 12 residues. V was pared by 3 bases and J by 9 bases, with 9 bases between. The DNA for the CDR3 is TGTGCCAGCAGCTTTGAGGGAAGCATTCAGTACTTC. Translated: CASSFEGSIQYF.

By share of the sample, this clonotype is medium-sized (0.01 to 0.1%). This sequence joins TRBV6-2 or TRBV6-3 and TRBJ2-1; D is possibly TRBD1 (6 bases). V was clipped by 6 bases and J by 0 bases, with 15 bases between them. This CDR3 contains 16 residues. CDR1 and CDR2 (germline): MNHEY, SVGEGT. The CDR3: CASSHTGQSSYNEQFF. In DNA, the CDR3 is TGTGCCAGCAGCCATACGGGACAAAGCTCCTACAATGAGCAGTTCTTC.

This clonotype is medium-sized by share. The chain employs TRBV20-1 and TRBJ2-3; D not certain. The CDR3 contains 13 residues. The V end lost 3 bases, the J end lost 2 bases, and 9 bases lay between the germline ends. Germline V gives CDR1 DFQATT, CDR2 SNEGSKA (reference sequence). The CDR3 DNA sequence: TGCAGTGCTAGTGGTCAGAACACAGATACGCAGTATTTT. This gives the protein CSASGQNTDTQYF.

This clonotype was picked up many times. V and J are TRBV5-4 and TRBJ1-6; TRBD1 aligns across 8 bases. CDR3 length: 13 residues. CDR1 SGHNT and CDR2 YYREEE come from the germline V gene (reference sequence). The J segment lost 9 bases and the V segment lost 5 bases, leaving 4 bases of the junction unmatched. The CDR3 sequence is CASRTGAGSPLHF. The CDR3 DNA is TGTGCCAGCAGGACAGGGGCGGGTTCACCCCTCCACTTT.

This clonotype has at least ten counts. The chain couples TRBV9 to TRBJ2-7; 7 bases are shared with TRBD1. The V gene's germline CDR1 is SGDLS and CDR2 YYNGEE. This CDR3 spans 13 amino acids. V was clipped by 0 bases and J by 6 bases; unmatched bases: 3. The CDR3 DNA sequence: TGTGCCAGCAGCGTAGAGACAGGGCGCGAGCAGTACTTC. Translation gives CASSVETGREQYF.

This clonotype has just a few counts. The gene calls are TRBV6-5 and TRBJ2-3; 13 bases line up with TRBD2. The germline CDR1 and CDR2 sequences are MNHEY and SVGAGI. The CDR3 covers 15 residues. The J segment lost 4 bases and the V segment lost 2 bases, leaving 0 bases of the junction unmatched. Here the CDR3 DNA reads TGTGCCAGCAGTTACACTAGCGGGGGGGCAGATACGCAGTATTTT. Translation gives CASSYTSGGADTQYF.

This clonotype is categorized as large. This chain joins TRBV20-1 and TRBJ1-5; no firm D call. The V end lost 2 bases, the J end lost 3 bases, and 5 bases lay between the germline ends. From germline, CDR1 is DFQATT and CDR2 SNEGSKA (reference sequence). This CDR3 region has 12 residues. The CDR3 sequence: CSARPPNQPQHF. In nucleotides, the CDR3 is TGCAGTGCTAGACCGCCCAATCAGCCCCAGCATTTT.

The sample holds a few counts of this clonotype. This chain uses TRBV6-1 with TRBJ2-3; D is unclear. Trimming took off 9 bases at V and 2 bases at J, with 12 bases between the two ends. CDR1 and CDR2 (germline): MNHNS, SASEGT. The CDR3 loop spans 13 amino acids. Here the CDR3 reads CASGVINTDTQYF. The CDR3 DNA sequence: TGTGCCAGTGGAGTAATCAACACAGATACGCAGTATTTT.

This clonotype is deemed large. This chain connects TRBV2 to TRBJ2-3; D unresolved. This CDR3 comprises 13 residues. Germline V gives CDR1 SNHLY, CDR2 FYNNEI. CDR3 loop: CVLTTQGTDTQYF. The CDR3, as DNA: TGTGTCCTAACGACCCAAGGCACAGATACGCAGTATTTT. Looking up the rest from reference TRBV2 and TRBJ2-3 gives the full variable domain: EPEVTQTPSHQVTQMGQEVILRCVPISNHLYFYWYRQILGQKVEFLVSFYNNEISEKSEIFDDQFSVERPDGSNFTLKIRSTKLEDSAMYFCVLTTQGTDTQYFGPGTRLTVL.

This clonotype appeared a few times. The chain combines TRBV28 with TRBJ1-1; D is undetermined. Germline V gives CDR1 MDHEN, CDR2 SYDVKM. This CDR3 is built from 12 residues. Trimming removed 6 bases from V and 3 bases from J, with 8 bases in between. CDR3 region: CASRGRYTEAFF. The CDR3 nucleotides are TGTGCCAGCAGGGGAAGGTACACTGAAGCTTTCTTT.

The V and J genes are TRBV28 and TRBJ1-3; D is unclear. Trimming cost V 7 bases and J 0 bases, with 13 bases left between them. Germline CDR1 reads MDHEN; CDR2 reads SYDVKM. This CDR3 region has 15 residues. CDR3 nucleotide sequence: TGTGCCAGCACTGGGGTCGGGCCCTCTGGAAACACCATATATTTT. The encoded protein is CASTGVGPSGNTIYF. The full variable domain, its missing parts supplied by reference TRBV28 and TRBJ1-3, is DVKVTQSSRYLVKRTGEKVFLECVQDMDHENMFWYRQDPGLGLRLIYFSYDVKMKEKGDIPEGYSVSREKKERFSLILESASTNQTSMYLCASTGVGPSGNTIYFGEGSWLTVV.

The CDR3 nucleotides are TGCAGCGGGGGGGGAAACACCGGGGAGCTGTTTTTT. Its translation: CSGGGNTGELFF. The V gene is TRBV29-1, the J gene TRBJ2-2, with 7 bases aligning to TRBD2. The length of the CDR3 is 12 residues. V trimming: 7 bases; J trimming: 2 bases; junction bases outside the gene matches: 1. The germline V gene encodes CDR1 SQVTM and CDR2 ANQGSEA.

The rearrangement joins TRBV14 to TRBJ2-7; D ambiguous. The V end was cut by 0 bases, the J end by 6 bases, with 3 bases between. Germline CDR1 SGHDN, CDR2 FVKESK. The CDR3 has 11 residues. The CDR3 DNA sequence: TGTGCCAGCAGCCAAGAGGGCGAGCAGTACTTC. It yields the protein CASSQEGEQYF.

This clonotype is labeled medium-sized. V usage is TRBV7-2 and J usage is TRBJ1-3; D gene uncertain. Per the germline V gene, CDR1 is SGHTA and CDR2 is FQGNSA. This CDR3 is 13 amino acids long. V was clipped by 7 bases and J by 4 bases, with 11 bases between them. The CDR3 loop reads CASNQGPGNTIYF. In DNA form, the CDR3 reads TGTGCCAGCAATCAAGGGCCCGGAAACACCATATATTTT.

A few counts support this clonotype. The gene calls are TRBV7-9 and TRBJ1-1, with D possibly matching TRBD1 (6 bases). Germline V gene lookup returns CDR1 SEHNR and CDR2 FQNEAQ (reference sequence). CDR3 length: 15 amino acids. V lost 5 bases to trimming and J lost 2 bases, with 15 bases between them. Here the CDR3 DNA reads TGTGCCAGCAGCCCTAGGGGACAAGTAAACACTGAAGCTTTCTTT. The encoded protein is CASSPRGQVNTEAFF.

The chain has TRBV3-1 and TRBJ1-1, with no clear D. V lost 1 base, J lost 1 base, and 4 bases lay in between. Germline loops: CDR1 LGHDT, CDR2 YNNKEL (reference sequence). This CDR3 has 13 residues. The CDR3 DNA follows: TGTGCCAGCAGCCAAGCAGGGAACACTGAAGCTTTCTTT. Translation gives CASSQAGNTEAFF.

This clonotype was observed at least ten times. This sequence joins TRBV4-1 and TRBJ1-5; weak D call: TRBD1 (5 bases). Trimming removed 1 base at V and 2 bases at J, with 12 bases between. CDR1 and CDR2 (germline): MGHRA, YSYEKL. This CDR3 has 16 amino acids. As DNA, the CDR3 is TGCGCCAGCAGCCAAGGTGGGGGAGATCGCAATCAGCCCCAGCATTTT. Protein sequence: CASSQGGGDRNQPQHF.